This T cell receptor beta chain came from a study of shared clonotypes between healthy human individuals. Study as a whole: Samples came from a couple of female and a few male donors aged 18 to 49.

The split of CD4+ cells yielded CD45RA+ naive and CD45RA-negative memory subsets. Study-wide findings and caveats: Although depth was large, rarefaction showed that sequencing of the sorted subsets was incomplete. Deeper or shallower sequencing was expected to change how clonotypes are shared among donors.

As to this clone: Its antigen is not known.

TCRdb's copy holds only in-frame clones and misses some; the assay was immunoSEQ multiplex PCR. The repertoire consists of 150,000 to 200,000 clones, with 90% to 95% occurring once and the leading ten covering around 0.067%. The CDR3 sequence is 14 residues long. Germline lookup yields CDR1 MNHNY and CDR2 SVGAGI (reference sequence). V lost 5 bases to trimming and J lost 1 base, with 11 bases between them. Material: naive CD4+ T cells sorted from blood. Subset defined: CD45RA+ positively selected. The sequence came from a woman under 40 in good health. This chain links TRBV6-6 with TRBJ2-5; no definite D call. The CDR3 nucleotides read TGTGCCAGCAGTCGGCACGGGTCCCAAGAGACCCAGTACTTC. This gives the protein CASSRHGSQETQYF.